The next 8 T cell receptor beta chains were all read from a single sample in a study of regulatory T cells in long-lasting Graves disease. Time point: persistent/refractory GD, antithyroid drugs over 5 years with positive TRAb. With RNA extracted from PBMCs as input, the TCR library was made. According to the study, TCR beta libraries were built with iRepertoire HTBI primers and CDR3-region Arm-PCR. TCRdb analysed the multiplex PCR reads with MiXCR anew, one entry per CDR3 protein. The data contain about 660,000 distinct CDR3 sequences, 25% to 30% of them singletons. This sample comprised peripheral blood mononuclear cells (PBMCs), obtained when the disease was refractory, from a patient treated with antithyroid drugs. These receptor sequences come from a female donor with Graves disease.

This sequence joins TRBV7-9 and TRBJ1-5, with D possibly being TRBD1 (5 bases). The CDR3 contains 16 residues. V was cut by 1 base and J by 3 bases, with 13 bases left in between. CDR1 and CDR2 from the germline V gene are SEHNR and FQNEAQ (reference sequence). CDR3 nucleotides: TGTGCCAGCAGCTTAGTGGCAGGGCGGGTCAATCAGCCCCAGCATTTT. Its translation: CASSLVAGRVNQPQHF.

This chain uses TRBV5-1 with TRBJ1-2; 8 nucleotides agree with TRBD1. Germline loops: CDR1 SGHRS, CDR2 YFSETQ. The CDR3 is 13 amino acids. The V gene end was trimmed by 4 bases and the J gene end by 4 bases; junction bases not matched to a gene: 3. The CDR3 reads CASSDGTGYGYTF. CDR3 sequence (DNA): TGCGCCAGCAGCGATGGGACAGGCTATGGCTACACCTTC.

The chain joins TRBV12-3 or TRBV12-4 to TRBJ1-1; D unclear. The CDR3 runs to 13 residues. V lost 6 bases to trimming and J lost 1 base, with 9 bases between them. The CDR3 region is CASRKSGNTEAFF. The CDR3 DNA reads TGTGCCAGCAGGAAAAGCGGGAACACTGAAGCTTTCTTT.

The sample holds one count of this clonotype. The chain has TRBV6-1 and TRBJ1-1, with D possibly matching TRBD1 (6 bases). V lost 7 bases and J lost 0, with 12 bases in between. Germline-derived CDR1 and CDR2 are MNHNS and SASEGT. This CDR3 spans 14 amino acids. In DNA, the CDR3 is TGTGCCAGCAATTTAGACAGGCTGAACACTGAAGCTTTCTTT. Amino acid sequence: CASNLDRLNTEAFF.

The chain joins TRBV6-2 or TRBV6-3 to TRBJ2-7, with 8 positions matching TRBD1. The germline V gene has CDR1 MNHEY and CDR2 SVGEGT. The ends lost 0 bases at V and 3 bases at J; junction bases unmatched: 4. The CDR3 consists of 15 residues. DNA for the CDR3: TGTGCCAGCAGTTACTCTCCGGGACAGGTCTACGAGCAGTACTTC. Protein sequence: CASSYSPGQVYEQYF.

This clonotype has a single count. The V gene is TRBV30, the J gene TRBJ2-1, with 12 bases matching TRBD2. V trimming: 4 bases; J trimming: 7 bases; junction bases outside the gene matches: 8. The germline CDR1 and CDR2 sequences are GTSNPN and SVGIG (reference sequence). The CDR3 sequence is 15 residues long. The CDR3 nucleotides are TGTGCCTGGACGCTAGGACTAGCGGGAATGAATGAGCAGTTCTTC. Amino acid sequence: CAWTLGLAGMNEQFF.

This clonotype was seen a single time. This chain uses TRBV11-2 with TRBJ1-1; D gene uncertain. CDR1 is SGHAT and CDR2 is FQNNGV in the germline V gene. The CDR3 extends over 13 amino acids. V lost 1 base and J 10 bases, leaving 13 bases between the germline ends. The CDR3 DNA follows: TGTGCCAGCAGCTTAGTCCGAGGATTTGGAGCTTTCTTT. Translating gives CASSLVRGFGAFF.

This clonotype was observed a handful of times. The chain is built from TRBV19 and TRBJ1-1; 7 bases line up with TRBD1. V lost 6 bases, J lost 4 bases, and 17 bases stayed unmatched. CDR3 length: 17 residues. Germline assignment: CDR1 LNHDA and CDR2 SQIVND (reference sequence). The CDR3: CASSRSKTGKGTTEAFF. As DNA, the CDR3 is TGTGCCAGTAGCCGATCTAAGACAGGGAAGGGGACCACTGAAGCTTTCTTT.